This note documents a single TCR beta chain sequence. The V end lost 6 bases, the J end lost 1 base, and 6 bases lay between the germline ends. Germline V gives CDR1 MGHRA, CDR2 YSYEKL. There are 13 residues in the CDR3. This sample stems from a study of blood T cell repertoires in COVID-19. In the study's own analysis: Amplification with reference gene primers provided the estimates of nucleated cell counts. The table came from immunoSEQ multiplex PCR; TCRdb's copy has only in-frame clones and leaves some out. That table supplies the V and J calls and clone size; D and trimming were determined from the DNA. The sample has about 220,000 clones; 82% are singletons.

The TCR originated in a woman of 80 years or more with acute or convalescent COVID-19. Sequencing input: peripheral blood. The rearrangement joins TRBV4-1 to TRBJ2-2; D gene unclear. The CDR3 nucleotides read TGCGCCAGCAGATTGAGGAACACCGGGGAGCTGTTTTTT. It specifies CASRLRNTGELFF.